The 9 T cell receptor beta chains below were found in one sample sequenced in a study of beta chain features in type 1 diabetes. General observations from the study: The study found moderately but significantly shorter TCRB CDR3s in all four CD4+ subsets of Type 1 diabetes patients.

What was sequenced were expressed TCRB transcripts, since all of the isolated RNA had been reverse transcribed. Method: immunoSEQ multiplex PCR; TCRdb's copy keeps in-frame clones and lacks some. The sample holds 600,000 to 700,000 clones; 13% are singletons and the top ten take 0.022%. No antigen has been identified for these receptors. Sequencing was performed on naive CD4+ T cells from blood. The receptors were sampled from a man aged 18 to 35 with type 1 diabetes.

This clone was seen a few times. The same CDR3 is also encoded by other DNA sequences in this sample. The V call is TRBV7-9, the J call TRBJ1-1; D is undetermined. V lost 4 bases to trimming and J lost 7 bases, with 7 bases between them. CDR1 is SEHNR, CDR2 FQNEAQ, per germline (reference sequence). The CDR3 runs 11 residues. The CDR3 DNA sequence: TGTGCCAGCAGCTCCCTTGGTGAAGCTTTCTTT. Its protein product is CASSSLGEAFF.

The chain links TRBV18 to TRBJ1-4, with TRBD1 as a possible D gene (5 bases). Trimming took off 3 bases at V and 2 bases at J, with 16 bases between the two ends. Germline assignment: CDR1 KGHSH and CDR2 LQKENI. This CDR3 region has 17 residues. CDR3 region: CASSPRRDSRTNEKLFF. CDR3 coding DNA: TGTGCCAGCTCACCTCGGAGGGACTCGAGGACTAATGAAAAACTGTTTTTT.

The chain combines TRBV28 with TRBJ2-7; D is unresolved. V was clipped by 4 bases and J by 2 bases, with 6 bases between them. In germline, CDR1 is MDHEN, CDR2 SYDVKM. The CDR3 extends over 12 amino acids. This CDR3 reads CASSSTAYEQYF. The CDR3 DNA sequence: TGTGCCAGCAGTTCCACAGCCTACGAGCAGTACTTC.

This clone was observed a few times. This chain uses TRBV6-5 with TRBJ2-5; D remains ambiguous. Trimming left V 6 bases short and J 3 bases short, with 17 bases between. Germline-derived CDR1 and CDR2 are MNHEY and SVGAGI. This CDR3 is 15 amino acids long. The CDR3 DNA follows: TGTGCCAGCAGACCCTTCATGGACGGTAAAGAGACCCAGTACTTC. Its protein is CASRPFMDGKETQYF.

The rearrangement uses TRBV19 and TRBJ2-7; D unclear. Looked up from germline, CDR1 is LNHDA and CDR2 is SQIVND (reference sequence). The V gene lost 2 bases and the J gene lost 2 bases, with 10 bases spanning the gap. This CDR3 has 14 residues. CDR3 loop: CASSINNLPYEQYF. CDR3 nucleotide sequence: TGTGCCAGTAGTATAAACAACCTACCCTACGAGCAGTACTTC.

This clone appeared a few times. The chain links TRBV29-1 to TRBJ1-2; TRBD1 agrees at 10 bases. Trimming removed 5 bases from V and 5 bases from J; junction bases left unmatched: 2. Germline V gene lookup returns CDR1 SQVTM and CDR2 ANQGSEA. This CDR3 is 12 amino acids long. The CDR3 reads CSVWTGGYGYTF. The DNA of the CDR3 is TGCAGCGTTTGGACAGGGGGGTATGGCTACACCTTC.

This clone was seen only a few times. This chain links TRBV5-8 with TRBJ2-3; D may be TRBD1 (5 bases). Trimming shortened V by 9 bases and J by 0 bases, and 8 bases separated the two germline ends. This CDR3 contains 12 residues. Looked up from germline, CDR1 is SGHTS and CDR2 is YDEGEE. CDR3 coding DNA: TGTGCCAACCGACAGAGCACAGATACGCAGTATTTT. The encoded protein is CANRQSTDTQYF.

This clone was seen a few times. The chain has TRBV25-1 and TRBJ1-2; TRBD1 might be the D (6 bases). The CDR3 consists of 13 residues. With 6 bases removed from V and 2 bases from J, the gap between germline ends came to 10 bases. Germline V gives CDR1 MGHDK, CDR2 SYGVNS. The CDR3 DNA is TGTGCCAGCAGAGAGGACAGCAACTATGGCTACACCTTC. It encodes CASREDSNYGYTF.

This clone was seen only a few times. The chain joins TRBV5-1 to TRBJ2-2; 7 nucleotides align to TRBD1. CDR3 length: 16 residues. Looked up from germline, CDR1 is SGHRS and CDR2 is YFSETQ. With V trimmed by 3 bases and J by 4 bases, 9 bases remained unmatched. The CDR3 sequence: CASSSRQGRLTGELFF. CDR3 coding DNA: TGCGCCAGCAGCTCCCGACAGGGTAGACTCACCGGGGAGCTGTTTTTT.